This is a list of T cell receptor beta chains from one sample in a study of glioma-infiltrating T cells. TCRdb fed the multiplex PCR reads into MiXCR, producing one record per CDR3 protein. The sample includes under 200,000 distinct CDR3 sequences, roughly 45% seen only once; the top ten take around 5%. The sample consisted of glioma tissue, nonneoplastic brain tissue, or PBMCs (not recorded which). Receptor source: a human donor with low-grade glioma or glioblastoma, undergoing nonglioma brain surgery, or in good health (not recorded which). The CDR3 runs from the conserved cysteine through the conserved F or W. D genes are given only for firm matches. Some rows have no size entry. The others give once, few or many, or a class for an expanded clone.

abundance: many
j_gene: TRBJ2-7
d_gene: .
v_gene: TRBV19
CDR3nt: TGTGCCAGTAGTCTCCGGGCATCCTACGAGCAGTACTTC
CDR3aa: CASSLRASYEQYF

abundance: .
j_gene: TRBJ2-1
d_gene: .
v_gene: TRBV7-8
CDR3nt: TGTGCCAGCATGGGGGTAGGTAGCGAAGCCTACAATGAGCAGTTCTTC
CDR3aa: CASMGVGSEAYNEQFF

abundance: many
j_gene: TRBJ2-7
d_gene: .
v_gene: TRBV20-1
CDR3nt: TGCAGTGCTAGAGTCGGGGGTGCCCACGAGCAGTACTTC
CDR3aa: CSARVGGAHEQYF

abundance: few
j_gene: TRBJ2-3
d_gene: .
v_gene: TRBV12-3/TRBV12-4
CDR3nt: TGTGCCAGCAGTTTCATCGGGGATACGCAGTATTTT
CDR3aa: CASSFIGDTQYF

abundance: few
j_gene: TRBJ2-1
d_gene: TRBD1
v_gene: TRBV7-9
CDR3nt: TGTGCCAGCAGCTTACCCAGACAGGGATCCTACAATGAGCAGTTCTTC
CDR3aa: CASSLPRQGSYNEQFF

abundance: .
j_gene: TRBJ2-7
d_gene: .
v_gene: TRBV7-8
CDR3nt: TGTGCCAGCAGCACGAACGGGGCTGTGGTCGAGCAGTACTTC
CDR3aa: CASSTNGAVVEQYF

abundance: many
j_gene: TRBJ1-5
d_gene: .
v_gene: TRBV6-1
CDR3nt: TGTGCCAGCAGTACGATTGATCAGCCCCAGCATTTT
CDR3aa: CASSTIDQPQHF

abundance: many
j_gene: TRBJ2-7
d_gene: .
v_gene: TRBV6-1
CDR3nt: TGTGCCAGCAGTGCTTCACGGACGGTCCTCTCCTACGAGCAGTACTTC
CDR3aa: CASSASRTVLSYEQYF

abundance: many
j_gene: TRBJ2-2
d_gene: .
v_gene: TRBV28
CDR3nt: TGTGCCAGCATCAGCAACACCGGGGAGCTGTTTTTT
CDR3aa: CASISNTGELFF

abundance: few
j_gene: TRBJ1-5
d_gene: .
v_gene: TRBV6-4
CDR3nt: TGTGCCAGCCGGGGGAGCAGCAATCAGCCCCAGCATTTT
CDR3aa: CASRGSSNQPQHF

abundance: .
j_gene: TRBJ2-5
d_gene: .
v_gene: TRBV10-3
CDR3nt: TGTGCCATCAGTGAGAGGGATGAGACCCAGTACTTC
CDR3aa: CAISERDETQYF

abundance: .
j_gene: TRBJ2-1
d_gene: .
v_gene: TRBV12-3/TRBV12-4
CDR3nt: TGTGCCAGCAGTCCCAGGATCGGAGGCTCATACAATGAGCAGTTCTTC
CDR3aa: CASSPRIGGSYNEQFF

abundance: few
j_gene: TRBJ2-1
d_gene: TRBD2
v_gene: TRBV5-6
CDR3nt: TGTGCCAGCAGCACCTCCACTAGCGGGAGTTTGCATGAGCAGTTCTTC
CDR3aa: CASSTSTSGSLHEQFF

abundance: many
j_gene: TRBJ2-7
d_gene: TRBD2
v_gene: TRBV28
CDR3nt: TGTGCCAGCAGGCTTACGAGCGGGAGCTACGAGCAGTACTTC
CDR3aa: CASRLTSGSYEQYF

abundance: few
j_gene: TRBJ2-7
d_gene: .
v_gene: TRBV12-3/TRBV12-4
CDR3nt: TGTGCCAGCAGTGACCAGGGTTTGTACGAGCAGTACTTC
CDR3aa: CASSDQGLYEQYF

abundance: .
j_gene: TRBJ2-5
d_gene: TRBD2
v_gene: TRBV5-4
CDR3nt: TGTGCCAGCAGCCGAGGACTAGCGGCAATCCAAGAGACCCAGTACTTC
CDR3aa: CASSRGLAAIQETQYF

abundance: few
j_gene: TRBJ2-5
d_gene: TRBD1
v_gene: TRBV12-3/TRBV12-4
CDR3nt: TGTGCCAGCAGTTTTGGTCAGGGGGCCGAGACCCAGTACTTC
CDR3aa: CASSFGQGAETQYF

abundance: few
j_gene: TRBJ2-2
d_gene: TRBD2
v_gene: TRBV10-3
CDR3nt: TGTGCCATCAGTGAAGGACTAGCGGGAGGTCGGACCGGGGAGCTGTTTTTT
CDR3aa: CAISEGLAGGRTGELFF

abundance: many
j_gene: TRBJ2-1
d_gene: TRBD1
v_gene: TRBV20-1
CDR3nt: TGCAGTGCTAGAGGAAACGACAGGGTAAGGTTCAATGAGCAGTTCTTC
CDR3aa: CSARGNDRVRFNEQFF

abundance: many
j_gene: TRBJ1-5
d_gene: .
v_gene: TRBV20-1
CDR3nt: TGCAGTGCTAGGGACGGACTTCGCAATCAGCCCCAGCATTTT
CDR3aa: CSARDGLRNQPQHF

abundance: many
j_gene: TRBJ1-5
d_gene: TRBD1
v_gene: TRBV7-2
CDR3nt: TGTGCCAGCAGCTTATACTCGGGACAGCTCAATCAGCCCCAGCATTTT
CDR3aa: CASSLYSGQLNQPQHF

abundance: .
j_gene: TRBJ2-3
d_gene: .
v_gene: TRBV28
CDR3nt: TGTGCCAGAAGTTTTAGGCAAAACACCGGGGAGCTGTATTTT
CDR3aa: CARSFRQNTGELYF

abundance: many
j_gene: TRBJ2-7
d_gene: TRBD1
v_gene: TRBV20-1
CDR3nt: TGCAGTGCTAGAGATGGACAGGGGAGGAACGAGCAGTACTTC
CDR3aa: CSARDGQGRNEQYF

abundance: .
j_gene: TRBJ2-1
d_gene: .
v_gene: TRBV5-4
CDR3nt: TGTGCCAGCTCCCTTGACGCTGCGGATGAGCAGTTCTTC
CDR3aa: CASSLDAADEQFF

abundance: many
j_gene: TRBJ2-7
d_gene: TRBD2
v_gene: TRBV6-1
CDR3nt: TGTGCCAGCAGTCCTCTAGCGGACCCCTACGAGCAGTACTTC
CDR3aa: CASSPLADPYEQYF

abundance: .
j_gene: TRBJ1-1
d_gene: .
v_gene: TRBV30
CDR3nt: TGTGCCTGGAGTCTGGACCTGATGGGCACTGAAGCTTTCTTT
CDR3aa: CAWSLDLMGTEAFF

abundance: many
j_gene: TRBJ1-1
d_gene: .
v_gene: TRBV29-1
CDR3nt: TGCAGCGTTCGTACAGGCATGAACACTGAAGCTTTCTTT
CDR3aa: CSVRTGMNTEAFF

abundance: many
j_gene: TRBJ2-1
d_gene: TRBD2
v_gene: TRBV15
CDR3nt: TGTGCCACCAGCAGAGACCGGGGACTAGCGGATGAGCAGTTCTTC
CDR3aa: CATSRDRGLADEQFF

abundance: .
j_gene: TRBJ2-5
d_gene: .
v_gene: TRBV5-1
CDR3nt: TGCGCCAGCAGCTTTGAAATCCAAGAGACCCAGTACTTC
CDR3aa: CASSFEIQETQYF

abundance: many
j_gene: TRBJ2-7
d_gene: .
v_gene: TRBV6-1
CDR3nt: TGTGCCACCCTCGCGGATTCCTACGAGCAGTACTTC
CDR3aa: CATLADSYEQYF

abundance: many
j_gene: TRBJ1-1
d_gene: .
v_gene: TRBV4-1
CDR3nt: TGCGCCAGCAGCCAGCGTTTAGGGGGAGGCACTGAAGCTTTCTTT
CDR3aa: CASSQRLGGGTEAFF

abundance: .
j_gene: TRBJ1-5
d_gene: .
v_gene: TRBV20-1
CDR3nt: TGCAGTGCTAGAGACGTACGGGGAATAAATCAGCACCAGCATTTT
CDR3aa: CSARDVRGINQHQHF

abundance: few
j_gene: TRBJ2-1
d_gene: TRBD2
v_gene: TRBV9
CDR3nt: TGTGCCAGCAGCCCAACTATTAACCCTAGCGGCCGCCGGAATGAGCAGTTCTTC
CDR3aa: CASSPTINPSGRRNEQFF

abundance: many
j_gene: TRBJ1-1
d_gene: .
v_gene: TRBV6-1
CDR3nt: TGTGCCACCTATGCCGGGCCCCCATCGTCAAACACTGAAGCTTTCTTT
CDR3aa: CATYAGPPSSNTEAFF

abundance: few
j_gene: TRBJ2-5
d_gene: .
v_gene: TRBV25-1
CDR3nt: TGTGCCAGCAGAGGGGGCCAAGAGACCCAGTACTTC
CDR3aa: CASRGGQETQYF

abundance: .
j_gene: TRBJ1-5
d_gene: .
v_gene: TRBV6-2/TRBV6-3
CDR3nt: TGTGCCAGCAGCCGGGACGCCGAATATCAGCACCAGCATTTT
CDR3aa: CASSRDAEYQHQHF

abundance: .
j_gene: TRBJ2-1
d_gene: .
v_gene: TRBV29-1
CDR3nt: TGCAGCGTTGAAGTTGGGAATGAGCAGTTCTTC
CDR3aa: CSVEVGNEQFF

abundance: many
j_gene: TRBJ1-5
d_gene: .
v_gene: TRBV6-1
CDR3nt: TGTGCCAGCAAAACCGACAGAGAGAGCAATCAGCCCCAGCATTTT
CDR3aa: CASKTDRESNQPQHF

abundance: many
j_gene: TRBJ2-7
d_gene: TRBD2
v_gene: TRBV20-1
CDR3nt: TGCAGTGGATCTAGCGGGAGCTACGAGCAGTACTTC
CDR3aa: CSGSSGSYEQYF

abundance: .
j_gene: TRBJ2-1
d_gene: TRBD1
v_gene: TRBV29-1
CDR3nt: TGCAGCGTTATGGACAGGCTGGGTCGCAATGAGCAGTTCTTC
CDR3aa: CSVMDRLGRNEQFF

abundance: .
j_gene: TRBJ1-6
d_gene: .
v_gene: TRBV10-3
CDR3nt: TGTGCCATCAGTCACGGGAAAGGGTATAATTCACCCCTCCACTTT
CDR3aa: CAISHGKGYNSPLHF

abundance: many
j_gene: TRBJ2-3
d_gene: .
v_gene: TRBV19
CDR3nt: TGTGCCAGTAGTATAGGAGACACCTACACAGATACGCAGTATTTT
CDR3aa: CASSIGDTYTDTQYF

abundance: few
j_gene: TRBJ2-3
d_gene: TRBD1
v_gene: TRBV9
CDR3nt: TGTGCCAGCAGCACAGGGGGCCGACGAACAGATACGCAGTATTTT
CDR3aa: CASSTGGRRTDTQYF

abundance: .
j_gene: TRBJ2-1
d_gene: TRBD2
v_gene: TRBV28
CDR3nt: TGTGCCAGCAGTCGACGGGGGGTCAACGAGCATTACTTC
CDR3aa: CASSRRGVNEHYF

abundance: .
j_gene: TRBJ2-1
d_gene: .
v_gene: TRBV3-1
CDR3nt: TGTGCCAGCAGCCAAGATAGGGACGGGTACAATGAGCAGTTCTTC
CDR3aa: CASSQDRDGYNEQFF

abundance: few
j_gene: TRBJ2-1
d_gene: TRBD2
v_gene: TRBV2
CDR3nt: TGTGCCATCTCAAGCGGGAGGGCCGGAAATGAGCAGTTCTTC
CDR3aa: CAISSGRAGNEQFF

abundance: .
j_gene: TRBJ2-5
d_gene: .
v_gene: TRBV20-1
CDR3nt: TGCAGTGCTAGTGACTACGTCCGAGAGACCAAGTACTTC
CDR3aa: CSASDYVRETKYF

abundance: .
j_gene: TRBJ2-5
d_gene: .
v_gene: TRBV3-1
CDR3nt: TGTGCCAGCAGCCAAGCTGCCAATAACCGGTACTTC
CDR3aa: CASSQAANNRYF

abundance: .
j_gene: TRBJ2-2
d_gene: .
v_gene: TRBV12-3/TRBV12-4
CDR3nt: TGTGCCAGCAGTCTTATGGCGAACACCGGGGAGCTGTTTTTT
CDR3aa: CASSLMANTGELFF

abundance: .
j_gene: TRBJ2-2
d_gene: TRBD2
v_gene: TRBV3-1
CDR3nt: TGTGCCAGCAGCCAGGGGACTAGCGCAATGAACACCGGGGAGCTGTTTTTT
CDR3aa: CASSQGTSAMNTGELFF

abundance: .
j_gene: TRBJ2-5
d_gene: TRBD1
v_gene: TRBV12-3/TRBV12-4
CDR3nt: TGTGCCAGCGCCTTAACAGGGGCTCAAGAGACCCAGTACTTC
CDR3aa: CASALTGAQETQYF

abundance: .
j_gene: TRBJ2-5
d_gene: .
v_gene: TRBV7-2
CDR3nt: TGTGCCAGCAGCCCAGGGGTCTCGGAGGCCCAGTACTTC
CDR3aa: CASSPGVSEAQYF

abundance: .
j_gene: TRBJ2-1
d_gene: .
v_gene: TRBV6-2/TRBV6-3
CDR3nt: TGTGCCAGCAGTATATCCAGCATAGCCTACAATGAGCAGTTCTTC
CDR3aa: CASSISSIAYNEQFF

abundance: .
j_gene: TRBJ1-3
d_gene: TRBD1
v_gene: TRBV5-4
CDR3nt: TGTGCCAGCAGCCGGACAGGGGGATTCTCTGGAAACACCGTATATTTT
CDR3aa: CASSRTGGFSGNTVYF

abundance: .
j_gene: TRBJ2-1
d_gene: TRBD2
v_gene: TRBV3-1
CDR3nt: TGTGCCAGCATCCAAGATAGCGGGCCGCGTGAGCAGTTCTTC
CDR3aa: CASIQDSGPREQFF

abundance: .
j_gene: TRBJ2-7
d_gene: TRBD1
v_gene: TRBV19
CDR3nt: TGTGCCAGTAGTATAGGCCGGCAGGGGGTCGACGAGCAGTACTTC
CDR3aa: CASSIGRQGVDEQYF

abundance: .
j_gene: TRBJ1-1
d_gene: .
v_gene: TRBV2
CDR3nt: TGTGCCAGCAGTAGGCAGATTAACACTGAAGCTTTCTTT
CDR3aa: CASSRQINTEAFF